The 13 T cell receptor beta chains below come from one sample, sequenced in a study of Graves' ophthalmopathy and Graves' hyperthyroidism. The TCR beta CDR3 regions underwent amplification from RNA transcripts. The authors performed first-round RT-PCR with HTBI primers and then a second-round multiplex PCR. Each CDR3 protein is one row after TCRdb ran MiXCR on the multiplex PCR reads. This table has about 240,000 distinct CDR3 sequences, 45% appearing once. The material sequenced was peripheral blood. These receptors originate from an adult man with Graves' ophthalmopathy.

This clonotype was seen more than once but under ten times. This chain links TRBV10-1 with TRBJ2-7, with D possibly matching TRBD2 (6 bases). The germline V gene has CDR1 WNHNN and CDR2 SYGVQD (reference sequence). Trimming shortened V by 0 bases and J by 6 bases, and 9 bases separated the two germline ends. The CDR3 has 13 amino acids. CDR3 in DNA: TGCGCCAGCAGTGAGTCAATGGGAGGCGAGCAGTACTTC. Translating it yields CASSESMGGEQYF.

The rearrangement links TRBV3-1 to TRBJ1-6; D remains unclear. This CDR3 has 12 residues. The V end lost 0 bases, the J end lost 10 bases, and 4 bases lay between the germline ends. The germline V gene has CDR1 LGHDT and CDR2 YNNKEL (reference sequence). DNA of the CDR3: TGTGCCAGCAGCCAAGAATCCTCACCCCTCCACTTT. Amino acid sequence: CASSQESSPLHF. The full variable domain, completed using reference TRBV3-1 and TRBJ1-6, is DTAVSQTPKYLVTQMGNDKSIKCEQNLGHDTMYWYKQDSKKFLKIMFSYNNKELIINETVPNRFSPKSPDKAHLNLHINSLELGDSAVYFCASSQESSPLHFGNGTRLTVT.

With respect to this clonotype: The junction and the germline gene differ at one end; a read error may be behind it. The CDR3: CSGQRDRAQGTQYF. CDR3 bases: TGCAGTGGTCAACGGGACAGGGCCCAAGGGACCCAGTACTTC. The gene calls are TRBV20-1 and TRBJ2-5, with 9 bases identical to TRBD1. Looked up from germline, CDR1 is DFQATT and CDR2 is SNEGSKA (reference sequence). This CDR3 spans 14 amino acids.

The rearrangement links TRBV7-9 to TRBJ1-4, with D maybe TRBD1 (6 bases). V was pared by 1 base and J by 6 bases, with 9 bases between. Germline lookup yields CDR1 SEHNR and CDR2 FQNEAQ (reference sequence). This CDR3 has 14 amino acids. The CDR3 reads CASSLVTGHEKLFF. In DNA, the CDR3 is TGTGCCAGCAGCTTAGTAACAGGGCATGAAAAACTGTTTTTT. Drawing the rest from reference TRBV7-9 and TRBJ1-4, the complete variable domain is DTGVSQNPRHKITKRGQNVTFRCDPISEHNRLYWYRQTLGQGPEFLTYFQNEAQLEKSRLLSDRFSAERPKGSFSTLEIQRTEQGDSAMYLCASSLVTGHEKLFFGSGTQLSVL.

This chain links TRBV7-6 with TRBJ2-5, with D perhaps matching TRBD2 (6 bases). Trimming removed 1 base from V and 4 bases from J, with 13 bases in between. This CDR3 has 15 residues. CDR1 and CDR2 from the germline V gene are SGHVS and FNYEAQ. The CDR3 bases are TGTGCCAGCAGCTTAGGGGCGGGGCAGTCAGAGACCCAGTACTTC. Its translation: CASSLGAGQSETQYF.

This clonotype was recorded a few times. The rearrangement uses TRBV14 and TRBJ1-6, with 7 bases aligning to TRBD1. The CDR3 spans 15 residues. Unmatched junction bases numbered 5, after V lost 4 bases and J lost 5 bases. Germline values: CDR1 SGHDN, CDR2 FVKESK. This CDR3 reads CASSLGQMNNSPLHF. The CDR3 bases are TGTGCCAGCAGCCTGGGACAGATGAATAATTCACCCCTCCACTTT.

To note about this clonotype: The junction and the germline gene differ at one end; a read error may be behind it. This chain links TRBV24-1 with TRBJ1-1, with 7 nucleotides matching TRBD1. The germline V gene encodes CDR1 KGHDR and CDR2 SFDVKD. CDR3 length: 13 residues. The CDR3 is CDTDRVKNTEAFF. CDR3 bases: TGTGACACCGACAGGGTGAAGAACACTGAAGCTTTCTTT.

The chain carries TRBV5-4 and TRBJ1-2, with 7 bases that match TRBD1. Trimming at V came to 0 bases and at J to 6 bases, leaving 2 bases not matched to a gene. The CDR3 covers 13 residues. Per the germline V gene, CDR1 is SGHNT and CDR2 is YYREEE (reference sequence). Written as DNA, the CDR3 is TGTGCCAGCAGCTTGGGACAGGGTAATGGCTACACCTTC. Encoded protein: CASSLGQGNGYTF.

This chain links TRBV10-1 with TRBJ2-5; weak D call: TRBD1 (6 bases). The end of the DNA aligns better with TRBJ2-7, so the J call may be wrong. The CDR3 covers 14 residues. From germline, CDR1 is WNHNN and CDR2 SYGVQD (reference sequence). This CDR3 is CASSEAGVSYEQYF. DNA of the CDR3: TGCGCCAGCAGTGAGGCAGGGGTCTCCTACGAGCAGTACTTC.

There are many counts of this clonotype. This chain uses TRBV5-1 with TRBJ1-2; D is ambiguous. This CDR3 is built from 15 residues. V gave up 0 bases and J gave up 3 bases, with 12 bases separating them. Germline V CDR1 and CDR2: SGHRS, YFSETQ. The CDR3 loop is CASSLEVGSYYGYTF. CDR3 coding DNA: TGCGCCAGCAGCTTGGAGGTCGGCAGCTACTATGGCTACACCTTC.

This clonotype was seen a few times. The chain employs TRBV7-3 and TRBJ1-5; D uncertain. Between the trimmed V and J ends, which lost 5 bases and 4 bases, there was a span of 18 bases. CDR1 is SGHTA and CDR2 is FQGTGA in the germline V gene. This CDR3 comprises 16 residues. CDR3 coding DNA: TGTGCCAGCAGCCCCATAGGTCCCACCGATAATCAGCCCCAGCATTTT. It translates to CASSPIGPTDNQPQHF.

This clonotype has just one count. The chain uses TRBV2 and TRBJ1-5; D is perhaps TRBD1 (6 bases). Germline values: CDR1 SNHLY, CDR2 FYNNEI. V lost 6 bases and J lost 5, with 14 bases in between. The CDR3 loop spans 14 amino acids. Written as DNA, the CDR3 is TGTGCCAGCAGGAGGGGCAGGGGCCATCAGCCCCAGCATTTT. It translates to CASRRGRGHQPQHF. Using reference TRBV2 and TRBJ1-5 for the parts outside the CDR3, the full variable domain is EPEVTQTPSHQVTQMGQEVILRCVPISNHLYFYWYRQILGQKVEFLVSFYNNEISEKSEIFDDQFSVERPDGSNFTLKIRSTKLEDSAMYFCASRRGRGHQPQHFGDGTRLSIL.

The rearrangement uses TRBV20-1 and TRBJ1-3; no firm D call. Trimming left V 6 bases short and J 0 bases short, with 9 bases between. The CDR3 extends over 13 amino acids. Germline V gene data show CDR1 as DFQATT and CDR2 as SNEGSKA (reference sequence). CDR3 sequence: CSARRHSGNTIYF. DNA for the CDR3: TGCAGTGCCCGCAGGCACTCTGGAAACACCATATATTTT.